This T cell receptor beta chain was observed in a study of blood T cell repertoires in COVID-19. Study summary: In each case, the material was cDNA or gDNA derived from T cells, B-cell-depleted T cells, or PBMCs.

This CDR3 is 15 amino acids long. Germline assignment: CDR1 SEHNR and CDR2 FQNEAQ (reference sequence). Trimming cost V 1 base and J 8 bases, with 15 bases left between them. Libraries were prepared by immunoSEQ multiplex PCR; TCRdb keeps only in-frame clonotypes and omits some of them. The table lists over 600,000 clones, 75% to 90% of them singletons, with under 0.3% in the top ten. The receptor's source is a woman under 30 with acute or convalescent COVID-19. The sequenced material came from peripheral blood. The chain links TRBV7-9 to TRBJ1-5; D gene unclear. The CDR3 DNA reads TGTGCCAGCAGCTTAGGACAAAGCTTCGGGGAGCCCCAGCATTTT. Residues: CASSLGQSFGEPQHF.